The 18 T cell receptor beta chains given below trace back to one sample, sequenced in a study of T cells in localized non-small cell lung cancer. Sequencing used immunoSEQ multiplex PCR; TCRdb keeps in-frame clones, though not all of them. The data contain under 95,000 clones, over 75% of them singletons. The sample in question was peripheral blood, obtained before any cancer treatment. The receptors originated from a female donor of 60 years or more with stage I lung adenocarcinoma.

J is TRBJ2-5 and V is TRBV27, with D possibly matching TRBD1 (6 bases). Germline assignment: CDR1 MNHEY and CDR2 SMNVEV (reference sequence). This CDR3 comprises 14 residues. V was cut by 3 bases and J by 5 bases, with 13 bases left in between. The CDR3 protein is CASSFTGIGETQYF. The CDR3 region has the DNA TGTGCCAGCAGTTTCACAGGGATAGGGGAGACCCAGTACTTC.

This clone was observed a handful of times. This chain links TRBV7-2 with TRBJ2-1, with TRBD2 matching 13 bases. This CDR3 has 16 residues. V lost 5 bases, J lost 3 bases, and 4 bases stayed unmatched. In germline, CDR1 is SGHTA, CDR2 FQGNSA. The CDR3 nucleotides read TGTGCCAGCAGCCCGACTAGCGGGAGGTTCTACAATGAGCAGTTCTTC. It specifies CASSPTSGRFYNEQFF.

This clone was detected only a few times. V gene TRBV19 combines with J gene TRBJ1-1; a weak D match, TRBD1 (5 bases). The CDR3 runs 15 residues. Germline lookup yields CDR1 LNHDA and CDR2 SQIVND (reference sequence). Trimming pared 5 bases from V and 2 bases from J, leaving 15 bases between. Here the CDR3 DNA reads TGTGCCAGTAGTCTCCGCAGGGAAAGAAACACTGAAGCTTTCTTT. The encoded protein is CASSLRRERNTEAFF. Together with reference TRBV19 and TRBJ1-1, the CDR3 gives the full variable domain: DGGITQSPKYLFRKEGQNVTLSCEQNLNHDAMYWYRQDPGQGLRLIYYSQIVNDFQKGDIAEGYSVSREKKESFPLTVTSAQKNPTAFYLCASSLRRERNTEAFFGQGTRLTVV.

The chain couples TRBV2 to TRBJ2-7; D not certain. There are 11 residues in the CDR3. The germline V and J ends were trimmed by 3 bases and 9 bases, with 9 bases remaining between them. CDR1 and CDR2 (germline): SNHLY, FYNNEI. The CDR3 DNA is TGTGCCAGCAGTGATAATGTGTGGCAGTACTTC. It encodes CASSDNVWQYF. Variable domain in full (rest from reference TRBV2 and TRBJ2-7): EPEVTQTPSHQVTQMGQEVILRCVPISNHLYFYWYRQILGQKVEFLVSFYNNEISEKSEIFDDQFSVERPDGSNFTLKIRSTKLEDSAMYFCASSDNVWQYFGPGTRLTVT.

This chain uses TRBV15 with TRBJ2-3, with unresolved D. Germline V gene lookup returns CDR1 LNHNV and CDR2 YYDKDF (reference sequence). The CDR3 totals 13 residues. V was shortened by 5 bases and J by 9 bases, with 15 bases between the two germline ends. This chain's CDR3 is CATSQSPLPTQYF. The CDR3 nucleotides are TGTGCCACCAGCCAGTCCCCGTTGCCGACGCAGTATTTT.

V is TRBV18 and J is TRBJ2-2; 10 bases match TRBD2. The CDR3 extends over 17 amino acids. The germline CDR1 and CDR2 sequences are KGHSH and LQKENI. Trimming at V came to 3 bases and at J to 2 bases, leaving 6 bases not matched to a gene. The CDR3 coding sequence is TGTGCCAGCTCACCTTTTACTAGCGGGGAAAACACCGGGGAGCTGTTTTTT. This gives the protein CASSPFTSGENTGELFF.

This rearrangement joins TRBV28 to TRBJ2-7; 7 bases fit TRBD1. V was pared by 6 bases and J by 2 bases, with 1 base of the junction left unmatched. The CDR3 loop spans 12 amino acids. The V gene's germline CDR1 is MDHEN and CDR2 SYDVKM. The CDR3 reads CASRGTAYEQYF. CDR3 coding DNA: TGTGCCAGCAGGGGGACAGCCTACGAGCAGTACTTC.

The chain links TRBV18 to TRBJ2-1; the match to TRBD1 covers 7 bases. With V trimmed by 3 bases and J by 10 bases, 15 bases remained unmatched. There are 16 residues in the CDR3. The germline gives CDR1 KGHSH, CDR2 LQKENI. In nucleotides, the CDR3 is TGTGCCAGCTCACCGGGACAGCGTACTCCTCGGGTCGAGCAGTTCTTC. This codes for CASSPGQRTPRVEQFF.

The genes are TRBV5-1 and TRBJ1-1; D not certain. This CDR3 spans 14 amino acids. In germline, CDR1 is SGHRS, CDR2 YFSETQ. Trimming took 0 bases from V and 0 from J, leaving 6 bases between them. For the CDR3, the DNA is TGCGCCAGCAGCTTGGAGGGATTGAACACTGAAGCTTTCTTT. Protein sequence: CASSLEGLNTEAFF.

This chain joins TRBV25-1 and TRBJ1-2; 8 nucleotides agree with TRBD1. V shed 5 bases and J 7 bases; nucleotides not matched to a gene: 9. The CDR3 has 14 residues. Germline CDR1 reads MGHDK; CDR2 reads SYGVNS. As DNA, the CDR3 is TGTGCCAGCAGTCTACAGGGGGAGTTGGGTGGCTACACCTTC. This translates into CASSLQGELGGYTF.

V and J are TRBV4-2 and TRBJ2-7; 7 bases match TRBD1. Germline assignment: CDR1 LGHNA and CDR2 YNFKEQ. The CDR3 has 15 amino acids. V shed 1 base and J 2 bases; nucleotides not matched to a gene: 5. CDR3 amino acids: CASSQVRDSTYEQYF. CDR3 nucleotides: TGTGCCAGCAGCCAAGTCCGGGACAGCACCTACGAGCAGTACTTC.

This clone was counted once. The rearrangement links TRBV29-1 to TRBJ2-6; 7 bases map to TRBD1. Germline assignment: CDR1 SQVTM and CDR2 ANQGSEA. This CDR3 has 17 residues. Germline trimming cut 4 bases from V and 0 bases from J; bases unmatched to any gene: 9. The CDR3 sequence: CSVVIAGDSSGANVLTF. The CDR3, as DNA: TGCAGCGTTGTAATTGCAGGGGACAGCTCTGGGGCCAACGTCCTGACTTTC.

This rearrangement joins TRBV6-1 to TRBJ1-1; D ambiguous. Germline V gene data show CDR1 as MNHNS and CDR2 as SASEGT. The CDR3 spans 14 residues. The V end was cut by 6 bases, the J end by 0 bases, with 11 bases between. The CDR3 region is CASRTARMNTEAFF. The CDR3 DNA reads TGTGCCAGCAGAACGGCGAGAATGAACACTGAAGCTTTCTTT.

The rearrangement uses TRBV10-3 and TRBJ2-7, with TRBD2 identical over 11 bases. There are 16 residues in the CDR3. The germline V gene encodes CDR1 ENHRY and CDR2 SYGVKD. With 3 bases clipped from V and 1 base from J, the junction kept 5 bases outside the gene matches. The CDR3 reads CAISELAGELSYEQYF. The CDR3 bases are TGTGCCATCAGTGAACTAGCGGGAGAGTTGTCCTACGAGCAGTACTTC.

The V call is TRBV25-1, the J call TRBJ1-5; 11 nucleotides match TRBD1. Unmatched junction bases numbered 6, after V lost 8 bases and J lost 0 bases. Per germline, CDR1 MGHDK and CDR2 SYGVNS. CDR3 length: 16 residues. The CDR3 protein is CASGTGTGGSNQPQHF. The CDR3 DNA reads TGTGCCAGCGGAACCGGGACAGGGGGTAGCAATCAGCCCCAGCATTTT.

V usage is TRBV6-1 and J usage is TRBJ1-5; the D is unclear. This CDR3 is 15 amino acids long. The V and J ends lost 7 bases and 1 base respectively, with 14 bases between them. Per the germline V gene, CDR1 is MNHNS and CDR2 is SASEGT. The CDR3 DNA sequence: TGTGCCAGCAAAGCAGTGCCCGGGAGCAATCAGCCCCAGCATTTT. This translates into CASKAVPGSNQPQHF.

The chain has TRBV28 and TRBJ1-3; a possible D gene is TRBD1 (5 bases). Germline V gene data show CDR1 as MDHEN and CDR2 as SYDVKM. The ends were cut back, 6 bases at V and 3 bases at J, with 15 bases in the middle. This CDR3 contains 15 residues. The CDR3 spells CASSPPRDGGNTIYF. In DNA, the CDR3 is TGTGCCAGCAGCCCCCCCAGGGACGGTGGAAACACCATATATTTT.

The chain combines TRBV30 with TRBJ1-4; D is undetermined. Germline CDR1 and CDR2: GTSNPN and SVGIG (reference sequence). V gave up 3 bases and J gave up 6 bases, with 8 bases separating them. The CDR3 is 12 residues long. The DNA of the CDR3 is TGTGCCTGGAGCAGATACTATGAAAAACTGTTTTTT. Its protein product is CAWSRYYEKLFF. The full variable domain, its missing parts supplied by reference TRBV30 and TRBJ1-4, is SQTIHQWPATLVQPVGSPLSLECTVEGTSNPNLYWYRQAAGRGLQLLFYSVGIGQISSEVPQNLSASRPQDRQFILSSKKLLLSDSGFYLCAWSRYYEKLFFGSGTQLSVL.